A selection of T cell receptor beta chains follows, all from one sample in a study of Graves' ophthalmopathy and Graves' hyperthyroidism. TCRdb recomputed calls from the multiplex PCR reads with MiXCR, one row per CDR3 protein. The data contain about 620,000 distinct CDR3 sequences, 20% to 25% of them singletons. Sequences were obtained from peripheral blood. The receptors were sampled from a woman aged 18-29 years with stable Graves' hyperthyroidism. Some clones in this sample may be carry-over from other donors' samples. The CDR3 runs from the conserved cysteine through the conserved F or W. D genes are given only for firm matches. Expanded clones are given a class, and other clones once, few, many or no size at all.

15,many,TRBJ1-2,TRBV6-4,TRBD1,TGTGCCACCAGGCAAGGGACAGGGGGCAACTATGGCTACACCTTC,CATRQGTGGNYGYTF
14,NA,TRBJ1-5,TRBV6-1,NA,TGTGCCAGCAGACGGACGGGTAGCAATCAGCCCCAGCATTTT,CASRRTGSNQPQHF
13,many,TRBJ2-4,TRBV20-1,NA,TGCAGTGGGTCATGGGGAGCCAAAAACATTCAGTACTTC,CSGSWGAKNIQYF
15,few,TRBJ2-6,TRBV27,NA,TGTGCCAGCAGTTTCATCGGACAGGGGGCCAACGTCCTGACTTTC,CASSFIGQGANVLTF
15,NA,TRBJ1-1,TRBV19,NA,TGTGCCAGTAGTAGGGCGGGGCAGCAGAACACTGAAGCTTTCTTT,CASSRAGQQNTEAFF
14,NA,TRBJ2-7,TRBV6-1,NA,TGTGCCAGCAGTGAAGCGGAGGTGACCTACGAGCAGTACTTC,CASSEAEVTYEQYF
15,NA,TRBJ2-5,TRBV28,NA,TGTGCCAGCAGTTTAGTCGCAGAAATACAAGAGACCCAGTACTTC,CASSLVAEIQETQYF
13,many,TRBJ1-5,TRBV2,NA,TGTGCCAGCAGTGAAGGTCGGGTTCAGCCCCAGCATTTT,CASSEGRVQPQHF
15,NA,TRBJ2-7,TRBV5-1,NA,TGCGCCAGCAGCTGGGGGGAAGCCAATGTGTACGAGCAGTACTTC,CASSWGEANVYEQYF
14,many,TRBJ2-2,TRBV19,NA,TGTGCCAGTAGTATATCTCAGGTTATCGGGGAGCTGTTTTTT,CASSISQVIGELFF
12,NA,TRBJ1-2,TRBV29-1,NA,TGCAGCTTGGGGGGGTCAGGCTATGGCTACACCTTC,CSLGGSGYGYTF
15,NA,TRBJ2-7,TRBV5-1,NA,TGCGCCAGCAGCTTGGTCCAAGGGGCGATCTACGAGCAGTACTTC,CASSLVQGAIYEQYF
14,few,TRBJ1-2,TRBV30,NA,TGTGCCTGGATTTTTGGATGGACGAACTATGGCTACACCTTC,CAWIFGWTNYGYTF
13,many,TRBJ1-5,TRBV7-8,NA,TGTGCCAGCAGCACAGATAGCAATCAGCCCCAGCATTTT,CASSTDSNQPQHF
16,many,TRBJ2-2,TRBV6-1,TRBD1,TGTGCCAGCAGGCCCAACCGGGACAGGGTGACCGGGGAGCTGTTTTTT,CASRPNRDRVTGELFF
13,many,TRBJ2-2,TRBV20-1,NA,TGCAGTGCTAGCCTAGCCGGGGCCGGGGAGCTGTTTTTT,CSASLAGAGELFF
13,NA,TRBJ2-7,TRBV6-2/TRBV6-3,NA,TGTGCCAGCACCCCACGAGAGGGCACCGAGCAGTACTTC,CASTPREGTEQYF
15,few,TRBJ2-4,TRBV30,TRBD2,TGTGCCTGGACGGGAAGCGGGAGTGGGGGAAACATTCAGTACTTC,CAWTGSGSGGNIQYF
14,many,TRBJ2-5,TRBV3-1,NA,TGTGCCAGCAGCCCTACAGGGTGGCAAGAGACCCAGTACTTC,CASSPTGWQETQYF
15,few,TRBJ1-1,TRBV6-5,NA,TGTGCCAGCAGTTACATGGGCGGAGAGGACACTGAAGCTTTCTTT,CASSYMGGEDTEAFF
15,many,TRBJ2-7,TRBV19,TRBD1,TGTGCCAGTAGTATAGGGACAGGGGGAATCTACGAGCAGTACTTC,CASSIGTGGIYEQYF
15,NA,TRBJ2-7,TRBV12-3/TRBV12-4,NA,TGTGCCAGCAGGGTGGCGGGCGGGACCTCTTCTTTGCAGTACTTC,CASRVAGGTSSLQYF
15,NA,TRBJ2-4,TRBV6-1,NA,TGTGCCAGCGGTCCGGGGGATAGCGCCAAAAACATTCAGTACTTC,CASGPGDSAKNIQYF
15,many,TRBJ1-2,TRBV6-1,TRBD1,TGTGCCAGCAGTGCGGACAGGACGCCGTACTATGGCTACACCTTC,CASSADRTPYYGYTF
13,many,TRBJ2-4,TRBV7-2,NA,TGTGCCAGCAGCTTAAGTGGCAAAAACATTAAGTACTTC,CASSLSGKNIKYF
15,NA,TRBJ2-5,TRBV11-3,NA,TGTGCCAGCAGCTTATCACCTACCTGGGGGGAGACCCAGTACTTC,CASSLSPTWGETQYF